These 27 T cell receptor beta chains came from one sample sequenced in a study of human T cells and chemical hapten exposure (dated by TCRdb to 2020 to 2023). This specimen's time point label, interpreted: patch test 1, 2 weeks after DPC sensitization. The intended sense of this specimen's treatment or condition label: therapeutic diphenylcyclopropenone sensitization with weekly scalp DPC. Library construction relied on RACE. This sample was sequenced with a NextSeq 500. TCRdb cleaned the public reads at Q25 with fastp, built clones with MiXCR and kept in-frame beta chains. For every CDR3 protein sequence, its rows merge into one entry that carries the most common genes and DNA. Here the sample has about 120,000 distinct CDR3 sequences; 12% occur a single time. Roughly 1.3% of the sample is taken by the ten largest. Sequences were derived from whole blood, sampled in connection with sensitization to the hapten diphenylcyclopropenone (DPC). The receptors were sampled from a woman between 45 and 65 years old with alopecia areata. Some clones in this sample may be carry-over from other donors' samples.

As DNA, the CDR3 is TGTGCCTGCCAATGGGACCTGGCGGGAGGAATTGCACATACCGGGGAGCTGTTTTTT. It is translated as CACQWDLAGGIAHTGELFF. V is TRBV12-3 or TRBV12-4 and J is TRBJ2-2; 8 bases align to TRBD2. This CDR3 has 19 amino acids. With 11 bases clipped from V and 5 bases from J, the junction kept 25 bases outside the gene matches.

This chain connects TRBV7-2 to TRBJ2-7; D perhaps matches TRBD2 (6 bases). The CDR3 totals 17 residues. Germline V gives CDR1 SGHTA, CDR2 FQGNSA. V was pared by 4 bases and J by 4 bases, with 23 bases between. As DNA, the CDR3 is TGTGCCAGCAGCTCCCCCGGGCGTAGCGGTAAGAGGTACGAGCAGTACTTC. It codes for CASSSPGRSGKRYEQYF.

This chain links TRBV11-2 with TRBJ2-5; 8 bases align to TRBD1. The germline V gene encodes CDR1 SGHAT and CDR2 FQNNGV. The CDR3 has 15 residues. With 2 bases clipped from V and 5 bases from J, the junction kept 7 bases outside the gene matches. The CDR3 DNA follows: TGTGCCAGCAGCTTACCTAGACAGGGGCCCGAGACCCAGTACTTC. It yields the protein CASSLPRQGPETQYF.

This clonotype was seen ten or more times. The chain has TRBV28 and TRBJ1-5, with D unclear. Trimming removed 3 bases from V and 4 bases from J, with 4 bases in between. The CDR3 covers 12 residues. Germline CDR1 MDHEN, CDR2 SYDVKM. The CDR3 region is CASSFGNQPQHF. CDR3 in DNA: TGTGCCAGCAGTTTTGGAAATCAGCCCCAGCATTTT.

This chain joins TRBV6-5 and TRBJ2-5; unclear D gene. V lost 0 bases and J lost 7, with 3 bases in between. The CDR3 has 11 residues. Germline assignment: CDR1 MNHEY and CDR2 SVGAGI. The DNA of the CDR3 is TGTGCCAGCAGTTACTCGGGGACCCAGTACTTC. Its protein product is CASSYSGTQYF.

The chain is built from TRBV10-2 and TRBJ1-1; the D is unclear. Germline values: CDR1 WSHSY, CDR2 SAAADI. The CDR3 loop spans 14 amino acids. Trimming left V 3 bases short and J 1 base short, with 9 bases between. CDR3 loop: CASSERVRNTEAFF. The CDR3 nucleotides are TGCGCCAGCAGTGAACGGGTAAGGAACACTGAAGCTTTCTTT.

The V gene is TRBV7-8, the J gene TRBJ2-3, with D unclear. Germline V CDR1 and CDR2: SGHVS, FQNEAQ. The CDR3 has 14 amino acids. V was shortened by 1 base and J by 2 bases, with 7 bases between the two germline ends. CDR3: CASSLESYTDTQYF. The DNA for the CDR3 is TGTGCCAGCAGCTTAGAATCGTACACAGATACGCAGTATTTT.

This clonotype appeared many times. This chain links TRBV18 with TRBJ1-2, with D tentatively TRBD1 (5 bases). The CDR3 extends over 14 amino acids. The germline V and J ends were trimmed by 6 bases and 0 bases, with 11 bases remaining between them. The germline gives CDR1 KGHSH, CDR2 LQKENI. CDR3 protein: CASSMQGSNYGYTF. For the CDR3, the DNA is TGTGCCAGCTCCATGCAGGGATCTAACTATGGCTACACCTTC.

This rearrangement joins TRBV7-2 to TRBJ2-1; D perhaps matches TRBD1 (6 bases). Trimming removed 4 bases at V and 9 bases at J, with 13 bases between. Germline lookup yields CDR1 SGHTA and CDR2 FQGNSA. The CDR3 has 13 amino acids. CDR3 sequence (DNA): TGTGCCAGCAGCTCCCAGGGGATCGGTGAGCAGTTCTTC. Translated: CASSSQGIGEQFF.

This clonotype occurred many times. CDR3 in DNA: TGTGCCAGCAGTTTAGTTCGGGACAGGGTCGATGAGCAGTTCTTC. This gives the protein CASSLVRDRVDEQFF. The rearrangement uses TRBV12-3 or TRBV12-4 and TRBJ2-1, with 9 bases matching TRBD1. After removal of 1 base from V and 8 bases from J, the junction contained 6 bases not matched to a gene. The CDR3 is made up of 15 amino acids.

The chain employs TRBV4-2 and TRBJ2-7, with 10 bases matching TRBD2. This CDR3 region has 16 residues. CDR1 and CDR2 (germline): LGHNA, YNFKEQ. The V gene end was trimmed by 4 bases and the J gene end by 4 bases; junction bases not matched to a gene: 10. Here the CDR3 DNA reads TGTGCCAGCAGCCCGACGGTCACTAGCGGGGCTTACGAGCAGTACTTC. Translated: CASSPTVTSGAYEQYF.

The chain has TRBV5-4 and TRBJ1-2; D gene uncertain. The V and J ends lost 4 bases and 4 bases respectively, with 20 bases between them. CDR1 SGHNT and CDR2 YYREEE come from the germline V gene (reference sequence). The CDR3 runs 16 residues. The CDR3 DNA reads TGTGCCAGCAGCAACGATGGCTCGGCTAGTGGCTATGGCTACACCTTC. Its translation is CASSNDGSASGYGYTF.

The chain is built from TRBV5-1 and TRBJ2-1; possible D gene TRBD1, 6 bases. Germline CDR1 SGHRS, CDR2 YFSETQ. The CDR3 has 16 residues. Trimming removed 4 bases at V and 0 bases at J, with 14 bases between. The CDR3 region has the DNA TGCGCCAGCAGCCTCACTACAGGGTACTCCTACAATGAGCAGTTCTTC. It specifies CASSLTTGYSYNEQFF.

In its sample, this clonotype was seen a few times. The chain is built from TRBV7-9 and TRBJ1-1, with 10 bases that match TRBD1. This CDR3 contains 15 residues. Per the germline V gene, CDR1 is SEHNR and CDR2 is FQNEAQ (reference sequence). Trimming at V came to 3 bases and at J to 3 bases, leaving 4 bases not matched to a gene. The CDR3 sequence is CASSFRDRGDTEAFF. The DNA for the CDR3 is TGTGCCAGCAGCTTTCGGGACAGGGGTGACACTGAAGCTTTCTTT.

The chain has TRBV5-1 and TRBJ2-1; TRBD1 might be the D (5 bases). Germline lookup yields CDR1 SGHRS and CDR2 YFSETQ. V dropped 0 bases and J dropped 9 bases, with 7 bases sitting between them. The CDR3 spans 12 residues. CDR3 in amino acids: CASSLDRSEQFF. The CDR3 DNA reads TGCGCCAGCAGCTTGGACAGGAGTGAGCAGTTCTTC.

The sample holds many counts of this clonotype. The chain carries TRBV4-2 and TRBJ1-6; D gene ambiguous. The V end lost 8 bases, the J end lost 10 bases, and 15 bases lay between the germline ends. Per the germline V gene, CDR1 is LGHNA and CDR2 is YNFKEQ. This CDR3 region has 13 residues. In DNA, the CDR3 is TGTGCCAGCCATAATCTCGGGTTCTCACCCCTCCACTTT. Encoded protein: CASHNLGFSPLHF.

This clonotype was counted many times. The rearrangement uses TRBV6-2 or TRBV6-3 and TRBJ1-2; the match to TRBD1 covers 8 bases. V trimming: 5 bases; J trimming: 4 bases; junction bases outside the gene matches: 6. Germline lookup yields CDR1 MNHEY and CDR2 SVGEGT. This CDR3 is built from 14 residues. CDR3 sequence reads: CASSTTGTGYGYTF. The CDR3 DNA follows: TGTGCCAGCAGTACTACCGGGACAGGCTATGGCTACACCTTC.

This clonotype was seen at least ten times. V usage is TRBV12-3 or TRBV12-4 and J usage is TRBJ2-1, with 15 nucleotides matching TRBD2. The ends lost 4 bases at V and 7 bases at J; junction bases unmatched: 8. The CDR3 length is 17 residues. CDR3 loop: CASSSAGLAGGLNEQFF. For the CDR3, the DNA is TGTGCCAGCAGTTCCGCTGGACTAGCGGGGGGGCTTAATGAGCAGTTCTTC.

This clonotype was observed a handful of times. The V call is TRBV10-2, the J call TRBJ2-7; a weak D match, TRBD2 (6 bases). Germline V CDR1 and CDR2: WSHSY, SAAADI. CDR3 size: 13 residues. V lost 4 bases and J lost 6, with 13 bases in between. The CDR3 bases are TGCGCCAGCAGTGGGCGGGATTCTGGCGAGCAGTACTTC. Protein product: CASSGRDSGEQYF.

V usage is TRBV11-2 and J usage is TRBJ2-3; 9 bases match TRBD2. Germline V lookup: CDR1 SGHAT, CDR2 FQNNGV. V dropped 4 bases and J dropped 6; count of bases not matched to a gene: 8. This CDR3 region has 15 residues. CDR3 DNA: TGTGCCAGCAGCTCTCTAGCGGGGTTCTCGGATACGCAGTATTTT. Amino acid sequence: CASSSLAGFSDTQYF.

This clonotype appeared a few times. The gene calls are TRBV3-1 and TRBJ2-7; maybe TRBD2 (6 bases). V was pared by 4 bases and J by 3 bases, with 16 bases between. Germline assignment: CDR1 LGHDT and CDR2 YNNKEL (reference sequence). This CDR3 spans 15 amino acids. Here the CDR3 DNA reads TGTGCCAGCAGCCCGACCCCGGGACTGGACTACGAGCAGTACTTC. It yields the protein CASSPTPGLDYEQYF.

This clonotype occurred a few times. The CDR3 sequence is CSARRKGGWETQYF. For the CDR3, the DNA is TGCAGTGCTAGAAGAAAGGGGGGTTGGGAGACCCAGTACTTC. The chain couples TRBV20-1 to TRBJ2-5; TRBD1 or TRBD2 may be the D gene (6 bases each). V dropped 2 bases and J dropped 5 bases, with 15 bases sitting between them. The CDR3 covers 14 residues. CDR1 and CDR2 (germline): DFQATT, SNEGSKA (reference sequence).

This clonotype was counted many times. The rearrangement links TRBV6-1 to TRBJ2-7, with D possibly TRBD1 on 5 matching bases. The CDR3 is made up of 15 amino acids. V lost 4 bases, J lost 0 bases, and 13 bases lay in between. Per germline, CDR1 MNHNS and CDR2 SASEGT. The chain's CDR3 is CASSGGTGYSYEQYF. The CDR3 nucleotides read TGTGCCAGCAGTGGCGGCACAGGCTACTCCTACGAGCAGTACTTC.

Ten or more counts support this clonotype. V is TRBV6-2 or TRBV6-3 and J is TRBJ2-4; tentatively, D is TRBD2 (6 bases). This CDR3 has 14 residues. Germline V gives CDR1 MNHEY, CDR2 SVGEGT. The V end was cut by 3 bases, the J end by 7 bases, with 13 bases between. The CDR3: CASSYAGGGNIQYF. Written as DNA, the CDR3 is TGTGCCAGCAGTTATGCCGGCGGAGGGAACATTCAGTACTTC.

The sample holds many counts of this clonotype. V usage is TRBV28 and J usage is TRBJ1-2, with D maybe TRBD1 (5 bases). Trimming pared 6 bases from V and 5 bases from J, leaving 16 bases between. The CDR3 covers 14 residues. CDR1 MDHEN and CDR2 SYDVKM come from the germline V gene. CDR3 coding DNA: TGTGCCAGCAGGGGGGTTACACTACAGTATGGCTACACCTTC. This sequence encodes CASRGVTLQYGYTF.

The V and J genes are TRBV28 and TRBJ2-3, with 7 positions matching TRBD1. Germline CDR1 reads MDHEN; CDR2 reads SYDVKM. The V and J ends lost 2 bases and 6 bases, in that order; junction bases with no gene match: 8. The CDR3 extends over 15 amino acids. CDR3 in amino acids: CASSLDRVARDTQYF. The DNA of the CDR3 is TGTGCCAGCAGTTTAGACAGGGTGGCCCGGGATACGCAGTATTTT.

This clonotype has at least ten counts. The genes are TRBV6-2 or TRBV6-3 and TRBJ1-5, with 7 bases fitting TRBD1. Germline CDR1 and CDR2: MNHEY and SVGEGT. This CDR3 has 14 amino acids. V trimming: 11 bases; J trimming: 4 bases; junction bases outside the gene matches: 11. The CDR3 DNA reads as TGTGCCGCTACCCGGGACAGAGTTAATCAGCCCCAGCATTTT. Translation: CAATRDRVNQPQHF.